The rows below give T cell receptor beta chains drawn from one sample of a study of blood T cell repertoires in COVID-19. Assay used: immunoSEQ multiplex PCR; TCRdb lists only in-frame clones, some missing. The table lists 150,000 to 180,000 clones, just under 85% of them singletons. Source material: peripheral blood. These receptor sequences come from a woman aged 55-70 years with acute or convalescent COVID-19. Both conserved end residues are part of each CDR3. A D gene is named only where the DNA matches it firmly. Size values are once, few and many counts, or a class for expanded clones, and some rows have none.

CDR3nt: TGTGCCACCAGTGATACCCCCGGGGTTGGAGGGAACTATGGCTACACCTTC
CDR3aa: CATSDTPGVGGNYGYTF
j_gene: TRBJ1-2
abundance: .
v_gene: TRBV24-1
d_gene: .

CDR3nt: TGTGCCAGCAGTTCGATATTAACAGGGGACACTGAAGCTTTCTTT
CDR3aa: CASSSILTGDTEAFF
j_gene: TRBJ1-1
abundance: .
v_gene: TRBV6-5
d_gene: TRBD1

CDR3nt: TGTGCCAGCAGCCAGAAGCTTCGAGATGAGCAGTTCTTC
CDR3aa: CASSQKLRDEQFF
j_gene: TRBJ2-1
abundance: .
v_gene: TRBV3-1/TRBV3-2
d_gene: .

CDR3nt: TGTGCCAGCAGTTCAGCGACAGGGCTGAGCCAGCCCCAGCATTTT
CDR3aa: CASSSATGLSQPQHF
j_gene: TRBJ1-5
abundance: .
v_gene: TRBV28
d_gene: TRBD1

CDR3nt: TGCGCCAGCAGACCCGGGGCCGGGACAGGGGGCAAGGGCTATGGCTACACCTTC
CDR3aa: CASRPGAGTGGKGYGYTF
j_gene: TRBJ1-2
abundance: .
v_gene: TRBV5-1
d_gene: TRBD1

CDR3nt: TGTGCCAGCAGCTCCCAGGGGGCGGGTGGCTACACCTTC
CDR3aa: CASSSQGAGGYTF
j_gene: TRBJ1-2
abundance: .
v_gene: TRBV11-2
d_gene: TRBD1

CDR3nt: TGTGCCAGCAGCTTTTTGGGGACAAACACTGAAGCTTTCTTT
CDR3aa: CASSFLGTNTEAFF
j_gene: TRBJ1-1
abundance: .
v_gene: TRBV5-5
d_gene: .

CDR3nt: .
CDR3aa: CASSEDRGDEKLFFGDEKLFF
j_gene: TRBJ1-4
abundance: .
v_gene: TRBV21-1
d_gene: .

CDR3nt: TGTGCCGTTCGACCGACAGGGGGAAATGGCTACACCTTC
CDR3aa: CAVRPTGGNGYTF
j_gene: TRBJ1-2
abundance: .
v_gene: TRBV6-5
d_gene: TRBD1

CDR3nt: TGTGCCAGCAGTTTACAGGGGACTACCTACGAGCAGTACTTC
CDR3aa: CASSLQGTTYEQYF
j_gene: TRBJ2-7
abundance: .
v_gene: TRBV27
d_gene: .

CDR3nt: TGCAGCGTTGGGGGACCCTCGGGACTAGCGGATATCAGCTCCTACAATGAGCAGTTCTTC
CDR3aa: CSVGGPSGLADISSYNEQFF
j_gene: TRBJ2-1
abundance: .
v_gene: TRBV29-1
d_gene: TRBD2

CDR3nt: TGTGCCAGTAGTATAGGGGGCAGTCGGTATACCGGGGAGCTGTTTTTT
CDR3aa: CASSIGGSRYTGELFF
j_gene: TRBJ2-2
abundance: .
v_gene: TRBV19
d_gene: .

CDR3nt: TGTGCCACCAGCCATAAGCCGACAGGGTTGAACACTGAAGCTTTCTTT
CDR3aa: CATSHKPTGLNTEAFF
j_gene: TRBJ1-1
abundance: .
v_gene: TRBV15
d_gene: TRBD1

CDR3nt: TGTGCCAGCAGTTATTACAGGGGGCAAGGCTACACCTTC
CDR3aa: CASSYYRGQGYTF
j_gene: TRBJ1-2
abundance: once
v_gene: TRBV6-2/TRBV6-3
d_gene: TRBD1

CDR3nt: TGTGCCAGCAGCTTAGTTGGAGGCCTGCAATCCAATGGCTACACCTTC
CDR3aa: CASSLVGGLQSNGYTF
j_gene: TRBJ1-2
abundance: .
v_gene: TRBV7-8
d_gene: .

CDR3nt: TGTGCCAGCAGCCAAGATAAGGGACAGGGGAACACTGAAGCTTTCTTT
CDR3aa: CASSQDKGQGNTEAFF
j_gene: TRBJ1-1
abundance: .
v_gene: TRBV3-1/TRBV3-2
d_gene: TRBD1

CDR3nt: TGCGCCAGCAGTATGGACAGGATTCGCACAGATACGCAGTATTTT
CDR3aa: CASSMDRIRTDTQYF
j_gene: TRBJ2-3
abundance: once
v_gene: TRBV10-2
d_gene: TRBD1

CDR3nt: TGTGCCAGCAGGATCTCAGGGGATAGCAATCAGCCCCAGCATTTT
CDR3aa: CASRISGDSNQPQHF
j_gene: TRBJ1-5
abundance: .
v_gene: TRBV6-5
d_gene: .

CDR3nt: TGTGCCAGCAGCCTACGGGCCACTAGCGGGTTCTCCTACAATGAGCAGTTCTTC
CDR3aa: CASSLRATSGFSYNEQFF
j_gene: TRBJ2-1
abundance: .
v_gene: TRBV7-2
d_gene: TRBD2

CDR3nt: TGTGCCAGCAGCCACAGTCCTAGCAATCAGCCCCAGCATTTT
CDR3aa: CASSHSPSNQPQHF
j_gene: TRBJ1-5
abundance: few
v_gene: TRBV3-1/TRBV3-2
d_gene: .

CDR3nt: TGTGCCAGCAGCTTATCACACGGGGGGCAGGGCGGGGAGCTGTTTTTT
CDR3aa: CASSLSHGGQGGELFF
j_gene: TRBJ2-2
abundance: once
v_gene: TRBV11-2
d_gene: .

CDR3nt: TGTGCCAGCCGGGACAGGGGGCTTCAGCCCCAGCATTTT
CDR3aa: CASRDRGLQPQHF
j_gene: TRBJ1-5
abundance: .
v_gene: TRBV2
d_gene: TRBD1

CDR3nt: TGTGCCAGCAGCCAAGTGGAGGCTGAGCAGTTCTTC
CDR3aa: CASSQVEAEQFF
j_gene: TRBJ2-1
abundance: once
v_gene: TRBV3-1/TRBV3-2
d_gene: .

CDR3nt: TGTGCCAGCAGCTTAGGACAGGGCGATGAGCAGTTCTTC
CDR3aa: CASSLGQGDEQFF
j_gene: TRBJ2-1
abundance: few
v_gene: TRBV11-3
d_gene: TRBD1

CDR3nt: TGTGCCAGCAGCGTAGGCCAAACCGACTTCAGGGCAGATACGCAGTATTTT
CDR3aa: CASSVGQTDFRADTQYF
j_gene: TRBJ2-3
abundance: .
v_gene: TRBV9
d_gene: .

CDR3nt: TGCGCCAGCAGCAGATTGACAGGGGATGCCGGGGAGCTGTTTTTT
CDR3aa: CASSRLTGDAGELFF
j_gene: TRBJ2-2
abundance: .
v_gene: TRBV5-1
d_gene: TRBD1

CDR3nt: TGTGCCAGTAGTATTACAGGGAATTCACCCCTCCACTTT
CDR3aa: CASSITGNSPLHF
j_gene: TRBJ1-6
abundance: .
v_gene: TRBV19
d_gene: .

CDR3nt: TGTGCCAGTACTCGAAATCGGGGGGCGCTAAATCAGCCCCAGCATTTT
CDR3aa: CASTRNRGALNQPQHF
j_gene: TRBJ1-5
abundance: .
v_gene: TRBV19
d_gene: .

CDR3nt: TGTGCCAGCACCGAGGGTCGGCGCTGGAACACTGAAGCTTTCTTT
CDR3aa: CASTEGRRWNTEAFF
j_gene: TRBJ1-1
abundance: .
v_gene: TRBV6-5
d_gene: .

CDR3nt: TGCGCCAGCAGTACCGGTCTATCGGAAGAGACCCAGTACTTC
CDR3aa: CASSTGLSEETQYF
j_gene: TRBJ2-5
abundance: .
v_gene: TRBV10-2
d_gene: .

CDR3nt: TGCGCCAGCAGCTTGGCCCCACAGGGCTCGAGAAACACCATATATTTT
CDR3aa: CASSLAPQGSRNTIYF
j_gene: TRBJ1-3
abundance: .
v_gene: TRBV5-1
d_gene: .

CDR3nt: TGTGCCAGCACAGGCCAATTCTCTGGGGCCAACGTCCTGACTTTC
CDR3aa: CASTGQFSGANVLTF
j_gene: TRBJ2-6
abundance: .
v_gene: TRBV28
d_gene: .

CDR3nt: TGTGCCAGCAGTTTTACCGGGAACACTGAAGCTTTCTTT
CDR3aa: CASSFTGNTEAFF
j_gene: TRBJ1-1
abundance: .
v_gene: TRBV12-3/TRBV12-4
d_gene: .

CDR3nt: TGTGCCAGCAGTCTAACGGCAGGGGGTGGCACTGAAGCTTTCTTT
CDR3aa: CASSLTAGGGTEAFF
j_gene: TRBJ1-1
abundance: .
v_gene: TRBV3-1/TRBV3-2
d_gene: TRBD1

CDR3nt: TGTGCCAGCAGTGAATCTGGACTAGCGGGGGGGAACACCGGGGAGCTGTTTTTT
CDR3aa: CASSESGLAGGNTGELFF
j_gene: TRBJ2-2
abundance: .
v_gene: TRBV2
d_gene: TRBD2

CDR3nt: TGCAGCGTAAGACAGGGCACCTACAATGAGCAGTTCTTC
CDR3aa: CSVRQGTYNEQFF
j_gene: TRBJ2-1
abundance: .
v_gene: TRBV29-1
d_gene: TRBD1

CDR3nt: TGTGCCACCCAACGGAACAGCGGGGGGACCTACGAGCAGTACTTC
CDR3aa: CATQRNSGGTYEQYF
j_gene: TRBJ2-7
abundance: .
v_gene: TRBV27
d_gene: TRBD2

CDR3nt: TGTGCCAGCAGTGAGGGGGGTGGGAACACCGGGGAGCTGTTTTTT
CDR3aa: CASSEGGGNTGELFF
j_gene: TRBJ2-2
abundance: .
v_gene: TRBV2
d_gene: .

CDR3nt: TGTGCCTTGCAGGGGGCTCCGAACACTGAAGCTTTCTTT
CDR3aa: CALQGAPNTEAFF
j_gene: TRBJ1-1
abundance: .
v_gene: TRBV30
d_gene: TRBD1

CDR3nt: TGTGCCACCAGCAGGCAGACAGGGCTTAACACTGAAGCTTTCTTT
CDR3aa: CATSRQTGLNTEAFF
j_gene: TRBJ1-1
abundance: .
v_gene: TRBV15
d_gene: TRBD1

CDR3nt: TGCGCCAGCGCCGGGGGGGACTCTGGAAACACCATATATTTT
CDR3aa: CASAGGDSGNTIYF
j_gene: TRBJ1-3
abundance: .
v_gene: TRBV5-1
d_gene: .

CDR3nt: TGTGCCAGCAGCCAAGAGTGGCAGGGGGCTGAAGCTTTCTTT
CDR3aa: CASSQEWQGAEAFF
j_gene: TRBJ1-1
abundance: once
v_gene: TRBV3-1/TRBV3-2
d_gene: TRBD1

CDR3nt: TGCGCCAGCAGCTCCAAGACAGGGGGCAGAGAGCAGTACTTC
CDR3aa: CASSSKTGGREQYF
j_gene: TRBJ2-7
abundance: .
v_gene: TRBV5-1
d_gene: TRBD1

CDR3nt: TGCGCCAGCAGCCTCCTTTCAGGGGACACTGAAGCTTTCTTT
CDR3aa: CASSLLSGDTEAFF
j_gene: TRBJ1-1
abundance: .
v_gene: TRBV4-1
d_gene: .

CDR3nt: TGTGCCAGCAGCGCCCGACTAGCGGGGCCCTACGAGCAGTACTTC
CDR3aa: CASSARLAGPYEQYF
j_gene: TRBJ2-7
abundance: .
v_gene: TRBV3-1/TRBV3-2
d_gene: TRBD2

CDR3nt: TGTGCCAGCAGCGTAGATAAGGGGGCAATTGGAAACACCATATATTTT
CDR3aa: CASSVDKGAIGNTIYF
j_gene: TRBJ1-3
abundance: .
v_gene: TRBV9
d_gene: TRBD1

CDR3nt: TGTGCCACCAGCAGATCTGGCGGACTAGCGGGGGGCCCAAGCTCCTACAATGAGCAGTTCTTC
CDR3aa: CATSRSGGLAGGPSSYNEQFF
j_gene: TRBJ2-1
abundance: .
v_gene: TRBV15
d_gene: TRBD2

CDR3nt: TGTGCTAGTGGTTTCGGCACCGGGGAGCTGTTTTTT
CDR3aa: CASGFGTGELFF
j_gene: TRBJ2-2
abundance: few
v_gene: TRBV12-5
d_gene: .

CDR3nt: TGCGCCAGCAGCATAGGACAGAATTCACCCCTCCACTTT
CDR3aa: CASSIGQNSPLHF
j_gene: TRBJ1-6
abundance: once
v_gene: TRBV5-1
d_gene: .

CDR3nt: TGTGCCAGCAGCTTAGGGACAGGCGTTCAACAGCCCCAGCATTTT
CDR3aa: CASSLGTGVQQPQHF
j_gene: TRBJ1-5
abundance: .
v_gene: TRBV7-9
d_gene: TRBD1

CDR3nt: TGTGCCAGCAGCGAAAGGGGTCTTAATAATGAGCAGTTCTTC
CDR3aa: CASSERGLNNEQFF
j_gene: TRBJ2-1
abundance: .
v_gene: TRBV7-6
d_gene: .

CDR3nt: TGCGCCAGCAGCCAATTGAGCGGGTCAACCTACAATGAGCAGTTCTTC
CDR3aa: CASSQLSGSTYNEQFF
j_gene: TRBJ2-1
abundance: .
v_gene: TRBV4-1
d_gene: .

CDR3nt: TGTGCCAGCAGCCCCCGACTTGAGGGTTGGGATTCACCCCTCCACTTT
CDR3aa: CASSPRLEGWDSPLHF
j_gene: TRBJ1-6
abundance: .
v_gene: TRBV9
d_gene: .

CDR3nt: TGTGCCAGCAGTGCCCTCGGGGTAGAGAGAGAGACCCAGTACTTC
CDR3aa: CASSALGVERETQYF
j_gene: TRBJ2-5
abundance: .
v_gene: TRBV2
d_gene: .

CDR3nt: TGCGCCAGCAGCTTGGGGGGGGACCAGCCCCAGCATTTT
CDR3aa: CASSLGGDQPQHF
j_gene: TRBJ1-5
abundance: .
v_gene: TRBV5-1
d_gene: .